This T cell receptor (beta chain) appears in the sequencing data of a study of T-cell memory formation after mild COVID-19. TCRdb passed the 5' RACE reads through MiXCR, listing each CDR3 protein once. The sample contains fewer than 550,000 distinct CDR3 sequences, about 19% of which appear only once. V was clipped by 6 bases and J by 5 bases; unmatched bases: 14. The length of the CDR3 is 17 residues. The table lists this clonotype with a few counts. The specimen was PBMCs or a T cell subset sorted from them (not recorded which). The genes are TRBV12-3 or TRBV12-4 and TRBJ2-2; 8 nucleotides match TRBD1. This receptor was obtained from an adult woman who had mild COVID-19 (a few samples of this study predate the infection). Cell type and time point are not known. CDR3 nucleotides: TGTGCCAGCAGGGACGACACTACAGGGGGATATACCGGGGAGCTGTTTTTT. This gives the protein CASRDDTTGGYTGELFF.